The subject of this entry is one TCR beta chain. Per the original data handling: It was from CDR3 differences across clinicopathological groups that a distant-metastasis classifier for papillary thyroid cancer was built. TCRdb reassembled clones from the PCR reads with MiXCR. Clone size and V and J calls follow TCRdb, not the original study. The table has just over 70,000 clones, roughly 18% seen once. Not a single patient had been given any form of treatment at any point before undergoing thyroid surgery. This specimen belongs to a study of metastatic and nonmetastatic thyroid tumors. V lost 2 bases to trimming and J lost 11 bases, with 11 bases between them. The CDR3 spans 12 residues. Germline V gene sequence: CDR1 SGHNT, CDR2 YYREEE (reference sequence).

The sequence was collected from a female donor with papillary thyroid cancer or a benign thyroid nodule (not recorded which). Some clones in this sample may be carry-over from other donors' samples. Sequencing was performed on blood. V usage is TRBV5-4 and J usage is TRBJ1-5, with D unresolved. The CDR3 loop is CASSFSGGSQHF. CDR3 DNA: TGTGCCAGCAGCTTTTCCGGAGGGTCCCAGCATTTT.